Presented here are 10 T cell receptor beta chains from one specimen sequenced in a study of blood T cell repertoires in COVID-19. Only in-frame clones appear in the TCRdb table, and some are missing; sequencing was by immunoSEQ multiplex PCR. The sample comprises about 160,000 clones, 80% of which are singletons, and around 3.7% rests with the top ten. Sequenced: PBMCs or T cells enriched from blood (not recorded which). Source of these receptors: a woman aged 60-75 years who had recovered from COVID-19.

As DNA, the CDR3 is TGTGCCACCGCGACAGGGGGGAATTCACCCCTCCACTTT. The encoded protein is CATATGGNSPLHF. V usage is TRBV10-3 and J usage is TRBJ1-6; 9 nucleotides match TRBD1. The J segment lost 7 bases and the V segment lost 10 bases, leaving 5 bases of the junction unmatched. Per germline, CDR1 ENHRY and CDR2 SYGVKD. The length of the CDR3 is 13 residues.

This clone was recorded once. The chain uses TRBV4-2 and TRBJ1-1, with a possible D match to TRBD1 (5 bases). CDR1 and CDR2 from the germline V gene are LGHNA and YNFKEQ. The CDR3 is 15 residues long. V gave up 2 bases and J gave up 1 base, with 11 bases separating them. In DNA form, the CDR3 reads TGTGCCAGCAGCCAATGGTTTGGGGCGAACACTGAAGCTTTCTTT. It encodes CASSQWFGANTEAFF.

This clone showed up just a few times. The CDR3 DNA reads TGTGCCAGCAGCTTAGTTCCAGAACCGAACACTGAAGCTTTCTTT. Its protein product is CASSLVPEPNTEAFF. This chain uses TRBV7-8 with TRBJ1-1; D remains ambiguous. This CDR3 has 15 residues. V was cut by 1 base and J by 1 base, with 10 bases left in between. Per the germline V gene, CDR1 is SGHVS and CDR2 is FQNEAQ.

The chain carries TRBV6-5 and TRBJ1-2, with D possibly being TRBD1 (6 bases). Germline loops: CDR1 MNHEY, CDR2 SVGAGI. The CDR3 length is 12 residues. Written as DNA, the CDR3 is TGTGGGACAGCAACTCCTAACTATGGCTACACCTTC. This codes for CGTATPNYGYTF.

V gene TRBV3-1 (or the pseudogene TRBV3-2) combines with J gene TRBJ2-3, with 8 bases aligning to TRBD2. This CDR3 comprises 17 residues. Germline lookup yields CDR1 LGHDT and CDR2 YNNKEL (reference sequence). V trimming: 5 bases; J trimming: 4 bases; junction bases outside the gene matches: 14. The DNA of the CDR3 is TGTGCCAGCAGCAGAGGACCTCGGGGGGGCCCCTCAGATACGCAGTATTTT. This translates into CASSRGPRGGPSDTQYF.

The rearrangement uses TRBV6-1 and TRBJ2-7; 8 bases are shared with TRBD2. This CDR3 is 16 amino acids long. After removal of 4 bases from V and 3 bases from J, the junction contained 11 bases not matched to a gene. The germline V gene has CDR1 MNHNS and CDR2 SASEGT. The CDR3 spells CASSVGRGARVYEQYF. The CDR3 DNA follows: TGTGCCAGCAGTGTCGGGCGGGGGGCTAGAGTCTACGAGCAGTACTTC.

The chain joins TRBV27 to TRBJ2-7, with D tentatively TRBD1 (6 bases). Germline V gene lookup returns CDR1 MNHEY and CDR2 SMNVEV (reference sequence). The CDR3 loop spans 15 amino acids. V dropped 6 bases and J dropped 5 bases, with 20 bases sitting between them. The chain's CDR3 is CASRSLGGQIHEQYF. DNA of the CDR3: TGTGCCAGCAGGAGTTTAGGAGGACAGATCCACGAGCAGTACTTC.

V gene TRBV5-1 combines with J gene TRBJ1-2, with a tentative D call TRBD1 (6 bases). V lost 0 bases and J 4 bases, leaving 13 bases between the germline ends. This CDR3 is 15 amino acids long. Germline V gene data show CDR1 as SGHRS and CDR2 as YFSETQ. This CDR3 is CASSLVGGSSYGYTF. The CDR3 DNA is TGCGCCAGCAGCTTGGTAGGGGGTTCCAGCTATGGCTACACCTTC.

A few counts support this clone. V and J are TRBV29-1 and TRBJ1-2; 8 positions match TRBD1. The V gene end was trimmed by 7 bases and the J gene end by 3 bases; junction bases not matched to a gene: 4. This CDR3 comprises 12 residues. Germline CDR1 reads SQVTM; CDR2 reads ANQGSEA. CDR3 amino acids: CSGVQGDYGYTF. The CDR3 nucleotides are TGCAGCGGGGTACAGGGGGACTATGGCTACACCTTC.

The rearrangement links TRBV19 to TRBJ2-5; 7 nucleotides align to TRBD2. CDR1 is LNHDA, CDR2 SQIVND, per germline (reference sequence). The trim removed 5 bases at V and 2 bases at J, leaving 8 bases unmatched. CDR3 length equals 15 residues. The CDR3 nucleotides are TGTGCCAGTAGTTCTCGGACTAGTAGACAAGAGACCCAGTACTTC. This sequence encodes CASSSRTSRQETQYF. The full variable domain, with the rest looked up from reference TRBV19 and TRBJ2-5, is DGGITQSPKYLFRKEGQNVTLSCEQNLNHDAMYWYRQDPGQGLRLIYYSQIVNDFQKGDIAEGYSVSREKKESFPLTVTSAQKNPTAFYLCASSSRTSRQETQYFGPGTRLLVL.